This entry lists 8 T cell receptor beta chains sequenced from one sample in a study of shared clonotypes between healthy human individuals. TCRdb's table, derived via immunoSEQ multiplex PCR, lists solely in-frame clones and lacks some. The table shows roughly 2,500,000 clones, with more than 85% occurring only once. The sequenced material came from naive CD4+ T cells from PBMCs. Stated subset: CD45RA+ positively selected. The receptors derive from a man younger than 35 in good health. Some clones in this sample may be carry-over from other donors' samples.

This chain joins TRBV6-5 and TRBJ2-7, with 9 bases that match TRBD2. The CDR3 is made up of 15 amino acids. The V gene end was trimmed by 2 bases and the J gene end by 1 base; junction bases not matched to a gene: 3. The germline CDR1 and CDR2 sequences are MNHEY and SVGAGI. As DNA, the CDR3 is TGTGCCAGCAGTTACGGCGGGAGGGCGTCCTACGAGCAGTACTTC. As protein: CASSYGGRASYEQYF.

This clone was recorded once. V gene TRBV28 combines with J gene TRBJ1-2; tentative D call: TRBD1 (6 bases). The V gene's germline CDR1 is MDHEN and CDR2 SYDVKM. V lost 3 bases and J lost 4, with 18 bases in between. This CDR3 spans 16 amino acids. CDR3 nucleotide sequence: TGTGCCAGCAGTTTGAAAGGGGGTGCCCTTGGCTATGGCTACACCTTC. Protein: CASSLKGGALGYGYTF.

V usage is TRBV29-1 and J usage is TRBJ1-1, with D hard to call. V lost 5 bases and J 6 bases, leaving 13 bases between the germline ends. CDR1 is SQVTM, CDR2 ANQGSEA, per germline. The CDR3 is made up of 12 amino acids. The CDR3 is CSVRPTRAEAFF. CDR3 DNA sequence: TGCAGCGTTCGTCCCACGAGGGCTGAAGCTTTCTTT.

CDR3: CASSFWGRRYEQYF. For the CDR3, the DNA is TGTGCCAGCAGTTTCTGGGGGCGGAGGTACGAGCAGTACTTC. The rearrangement links TRBV28 to TRBJ2-7; TRBD1 is a possible D gene (6 bases). The V gene's germline CDR1 is MDHEN and CDR2 SYDVKM. This CDR3 comprises 14 residues. The germline V and J ends were trimmed by 3 bases and 4 bases, with 13 bases remaining between them.

The rearrangement links TRBV28 to TRBJ2-7, with D tentatively TRBD2 (6 bases). Germline loops: CDR1 MDHEN, CDR2 SYDVKM. With 5 bases removed from V and 7 bases from J, the gap between germline ends came to 21 bases. The CDR3 is 15 residues long. The chain's CDR3 is CASSSGEAGPAEQYF. DNA of the CDR3: TGTGCCAGCAGTAGTGGGGAGGCGGGCCCAGCGGAGCAGTACTTC.

In nucleotides, the CDR3 is TGTGCCAGCAGCTTGAACTCTGGCGGGAGCTACAATGAGCAGTTCTTC. This encodes CASSLNSGGSYNEQFF. This chain links TRBV7-7 with TRBJ2-1; 7 nucleotides align to TRBD2. The trim removed 3 bases at V and 3 bases at J, leaving 8 bases unmatched. Germline values: CDR1 SSHAT, CDR2 FNYEAQ (reference sequence). The CDR3 loop spans 16 amino acids.

V gene TRBV7-2 combines with J gene TRBJ2-5; the D is unclear. The V and J ends lost 5 bases and 2 bases respectively, with 9 bases between them. The CDR3 length is 13 residues. Germline V CDR1 and CDR2: SGHTA, FQGNSA. The CDR3 protein is CASSQLIQETQYF. The CDR3 DNA sequence: TGTGCCAGCAGCCAACTAATACAAGAGACCCAGTACTTC. Combining the CDR3 with reference TRBV7-2 and TRBJ2-5 gives the whole variable domain GAGVSQSPSNKVTEKGKDVELRCDPISGHTALYWYRQSLGQGLEFLIYFQGNSAPDKSGLPSDRFSAERTGGSVSTLTIQRTQQEDSAVYLCASSQLIQETQYFGPGTRLLVL.

This clone was observed a single time. V usage is TRBV19 and J usage is TRBJ2-4, with 13 bases lining up with TRBD2. The V and J ends lost 6 bases and 6 bases, in that order; junction bases with no gene match: 14. Germline loops: CDR1 LNHDA, CDR2 SQIVND (reference sequence). The CDR3 extends over 18 amino acids. CDR3 residues: CASRGGLAGQPNRNIQYF. DNA for the CDR3: TGTGCCAGTAGGGGGGGACTAGCGGGACAGCCAAATCGAAACATTCAGTACTTC.